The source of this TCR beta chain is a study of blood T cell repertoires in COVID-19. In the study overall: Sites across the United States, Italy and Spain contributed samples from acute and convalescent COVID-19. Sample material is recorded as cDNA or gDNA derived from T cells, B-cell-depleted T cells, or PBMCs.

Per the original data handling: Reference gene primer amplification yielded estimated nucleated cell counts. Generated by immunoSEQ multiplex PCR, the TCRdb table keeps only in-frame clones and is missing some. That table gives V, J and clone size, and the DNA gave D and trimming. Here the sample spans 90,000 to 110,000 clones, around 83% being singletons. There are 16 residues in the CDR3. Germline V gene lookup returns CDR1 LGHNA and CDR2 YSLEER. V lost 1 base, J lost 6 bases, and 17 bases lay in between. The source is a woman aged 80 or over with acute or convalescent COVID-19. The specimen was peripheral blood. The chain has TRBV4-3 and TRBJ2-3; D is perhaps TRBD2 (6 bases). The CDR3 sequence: CASSQVFGTGVDTQYF. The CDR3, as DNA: TGCGCCAGCAGCCAAGTGTTCGGCACGGGAGTGGATACGCAGTATTTT.